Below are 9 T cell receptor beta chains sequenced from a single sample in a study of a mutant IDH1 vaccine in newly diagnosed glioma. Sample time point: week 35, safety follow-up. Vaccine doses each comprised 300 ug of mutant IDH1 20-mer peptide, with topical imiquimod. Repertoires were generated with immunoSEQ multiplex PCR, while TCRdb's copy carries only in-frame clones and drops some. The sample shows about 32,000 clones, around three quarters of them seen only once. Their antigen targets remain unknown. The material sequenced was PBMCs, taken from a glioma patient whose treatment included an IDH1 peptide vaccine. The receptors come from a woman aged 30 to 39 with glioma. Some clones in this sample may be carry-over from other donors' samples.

Written as DNA, the CDR3 is TGTGCCAGCAGCCAGGGACCCCTGAACACTGAAGCTTTCTTT. It specifies CASSQGPLNTEAFF. The gene calls are TRBV7-2 and TRBJ1-1; maybe TRBD1 (5 bases). The CDR3 runs to 14 residues. Germline V gene sequence: CDR1 SGHTA, CDR2 FQGNSA. Between the trimmed V and J ends, which lost 5 bases and 0 bases, there was a span of 10 bases.

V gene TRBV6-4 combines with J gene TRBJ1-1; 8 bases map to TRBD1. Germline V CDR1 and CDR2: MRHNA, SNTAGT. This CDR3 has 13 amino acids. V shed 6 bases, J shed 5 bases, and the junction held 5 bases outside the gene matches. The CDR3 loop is CASSADRDTEAFF. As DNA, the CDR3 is TGTGCCAGCAGCGCGGACAGGGATACTGAAGCTTTCTTT.

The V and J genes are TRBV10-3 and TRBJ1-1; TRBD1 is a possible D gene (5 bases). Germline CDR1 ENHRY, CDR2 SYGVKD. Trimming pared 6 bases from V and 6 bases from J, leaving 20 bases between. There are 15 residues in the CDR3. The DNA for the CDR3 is TGTGCCATCAGGACTACTGGGGGTAGGGGAGCTGAAGCTTTCTTT. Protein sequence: CAIRTTGGRGAEAFF.

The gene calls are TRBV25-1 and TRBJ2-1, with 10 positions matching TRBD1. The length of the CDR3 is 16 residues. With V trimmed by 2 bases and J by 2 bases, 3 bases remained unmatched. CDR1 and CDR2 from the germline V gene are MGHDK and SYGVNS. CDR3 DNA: TGTGCCAGCAGTGAAGGGACAGGGGACCCCTACAATGAGCAGTTCTTC. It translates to CASSEGTGDPYNEQFF.

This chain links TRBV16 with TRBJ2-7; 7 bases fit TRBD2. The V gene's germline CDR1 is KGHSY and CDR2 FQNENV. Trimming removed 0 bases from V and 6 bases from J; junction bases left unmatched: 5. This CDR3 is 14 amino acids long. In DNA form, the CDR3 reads TGTGCCAGCAGCCAATCATCCAGCGGGATCGAGCAGTACTTC. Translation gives CASSQSSSGIEQYF.

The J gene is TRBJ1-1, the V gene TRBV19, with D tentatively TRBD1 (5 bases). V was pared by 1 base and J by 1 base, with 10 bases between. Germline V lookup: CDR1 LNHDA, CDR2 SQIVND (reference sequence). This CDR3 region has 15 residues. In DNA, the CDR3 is TGTGCCAGTAGTATAGGCGACAGCCAGAACACTGAAGCTTTCTTT. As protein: CASSIGDSQNTEAFF.

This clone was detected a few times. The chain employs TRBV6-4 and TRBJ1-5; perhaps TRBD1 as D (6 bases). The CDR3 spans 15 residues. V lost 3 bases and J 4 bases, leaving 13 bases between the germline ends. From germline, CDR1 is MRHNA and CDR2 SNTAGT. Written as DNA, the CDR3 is TGTGCCAGCAGTGAAGGTACAGGGCGGAATCAGCCCCAGCATTTT. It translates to CASSEGTGRNQPQHF.

The CDR3 loop reads CASSPRQGGGTDTQYF. The CDR3 bases are TGTGCCAGCTCACCGCGACAGGGAGGGGGCACAGATACGCAGTATTTT. The rearrangement uses TRBV18 and TRBJ2-3; TRBD1 or TRBD2 may be the D gene (7 bases each). The CDR3 sequence is 16 residues long. From germline, CDR1 is KGHSH and CDR2 LQKENI. The ends were cut back, 3 bases at V and 1 base at J, with 14 bases in the middle.

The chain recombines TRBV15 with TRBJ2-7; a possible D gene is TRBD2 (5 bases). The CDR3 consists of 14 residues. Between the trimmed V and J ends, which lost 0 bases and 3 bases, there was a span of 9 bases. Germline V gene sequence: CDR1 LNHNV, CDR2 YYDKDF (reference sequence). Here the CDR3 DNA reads TGTGCCACCAGCAGAGATACTAGGAGCTACGAGCAGTACTTC. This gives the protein CATSRDTRSYEQYF.